This TCR beta chain was obtained from a study of metastatic and nonmetastatic thyroid tumors. Study-level information: Patients with malignant and benign thyroid disease provided blood and tumor or nodule tissue, whose repertoires were compared.

General study points: In blood and tumor, TCR beta diversity was reportedly significantly higher in malignant thyroid tumors than in benign nodules.

Concerning this clone itself: The target antigen is unknown.

Trimming removed 8 bases from V and 2 bases from J, with 13 bases in between. The CDR3 runs to 13 residues. Germline lookup yields CDR1 SGHNT and CDR2 YENEEA. Thyroid surgery was performed in patients who had received no treatment beforehand. Source study methods: Using the CDR3 differences seen across clinicopathological groups, the authors built a distant-metastasis classifier for papillary thyroid cancer, which was meant to discriminate distant-metastatic patients. MiXCR was used by TCRdb to re-call the PCR reads. The V and J calls were not made by the authors but by TCRdb's processing. The sample includes some 38,000 clones, around 43% of them seen just once.

This sequence joins TRBV11-3 and TRBJ2-7; D may be TRBD1 or TRBD2 (5 bases each). This sequence was found in a male donor with papillary thyroid cancer or a benign thyroid nodule (not recorded which). Some clones in this sample may be carry-over from other donors' samples. The specimen was tumor tissue. CDR3 region: CASSLGEAYEQYF. The CDR3 nucleotides are TGTGCCAGCTCTTTGGGGGAAGCCTACGAGCAGTACTTC.